This T cell receptor (beta chain) was identified in a study of blood T cell repertoires in COVID-19. This CDR3 is built from 12 residues. In germline, CDR1 is SGHAT, CDR2 FQDESV (reference sequence). V was cut by 3 bases and J by 7 bases, with 7 bases left in between. Original processing notes: Estimation of nucleated cell counts was performed using reference gene primer amplification. Assay used: immunoSEQ multiplex PCR; TCRdb lists only in-frame clones, some missing. D and trimming were read from the DNA, whereas the V and J calls and clone size are those reported in that table. The repertoire holds 200,000 to 250,000 clones, with roughly 90% as singletons.

This chain connects TRBV11-1 to TRBJ2-1; no reliable D call. This TCR came from a woman aged 55-69 years with acute or convalescent COVID-19. Source material: peripheral blood. The chain's CDR3 is CASSFSVNEQFF. For the CDR3, the DNA is TGTGCCAGCAGCTTTAGTGTGAATGAGCAGTTCTTC. Looking up the rest from reference TRBV11-1 and TRBJ2-1 gives the full variable domain: EAEVAQSPRYKITEKSQAVAFWCDPISGHATLYWYRQILGQGPELLVQFQDESVVDDSQLPKDRFSAERLKGVDSTLKIQPAELGDSAMYLCASSFSVNEQFFGPGTRLTVL.